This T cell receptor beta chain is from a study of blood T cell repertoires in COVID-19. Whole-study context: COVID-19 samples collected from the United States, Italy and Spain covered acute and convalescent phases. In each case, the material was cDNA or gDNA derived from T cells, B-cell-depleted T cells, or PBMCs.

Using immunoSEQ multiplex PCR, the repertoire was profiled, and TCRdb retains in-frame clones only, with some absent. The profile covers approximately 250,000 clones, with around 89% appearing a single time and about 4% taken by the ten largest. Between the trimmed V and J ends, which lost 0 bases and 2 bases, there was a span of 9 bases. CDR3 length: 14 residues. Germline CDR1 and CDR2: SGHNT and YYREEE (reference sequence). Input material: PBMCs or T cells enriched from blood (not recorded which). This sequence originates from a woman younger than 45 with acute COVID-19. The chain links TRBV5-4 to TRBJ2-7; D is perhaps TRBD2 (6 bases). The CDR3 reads CASSLGGGTYEQYF. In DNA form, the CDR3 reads TGTGCCAGCAGCTTGGGGGGAGGAACCTACGAGCAGTACTTC.